This T cell receptor (beta chain) stems from a study of regulatory T cells in long-lasting Graves disease. Overall study: Graves' cases, newly diagnosed, had used antithyroid drugs under 3 months. Study-level points and caveats: TCR diversity in persistent Graves' patients was below that of newly diagnosed ones. Under persistent disease, TRBV28, TRBJ1-2 and TRBJ2-5 were used preferentially. Whereas new patients shared 966 public clonotypes, persistent patients shared more, at some 2,700.

Time point meaning: newly diagnosed GD, antithyroid drugs for less than 3 months. The TCR library was made from RNA extracted from PBMCs. This clonotype was observed many times. Its antigen remains unidentified. Arm-PCR of CDR3 regions with iRepertoire HTBI primers generated TCR beta libraries. A single record per CDR3 protein comes from TCRdb applying MiXCR to the multiplex PCR reads. The sample lists around 250,000 distinct CDR3 sequences; about 18% were seen once. V lost 5 bases, J lost 0 bases, and 13 bases stayed unmatched. CDR3 length equals 17 residues. CDR1 is SQVTM, CDR2 ANQGSEA, per germline. Specimen: peripheral blood mononuclear cells (PBMCs), collected at new diagnosis, from a patient treated with antithyroid drugs. This sequence originates from a female donor with Graves disease. The chain couples TRBV29-1 to TRBJ2-3; 8 nucleotides agree with TRBD2. The CDR3 DNA sequence: TGCAGCGTTCAAGGTGGGGAACTAGCGGAGAGCACAGATACGCAGTATTTT. The encoded protein is CSVQGGELAESTDTQYF.